Each of the 27 T cell receptor beta chains below was sequenced from the same sample in a study of OX40 agonist ivuxolimab in advanced cancers. The repertoire was sequenced with immunoSEQ multiplex PCR; TCRdb's copy has only in-frame clones and lacks some. Among tens of thousands of clones, about 86% were seen once, and the ten largest hold around 15%. The source was CD4+ or CD8+ T cells sorted from blood, collected in a trial of the OX40 agonist ivuxolimab. Source of these receptors: an adult with an advanced solid tumor such as melanoma, head and neck, liver or kidney cancer.

The V call is TRBV11-2, the J call TRBJ2-7; D uncertain. Trimming left V 1 base short and J 2 bases short, with 3 bases between. The CDR3 spans 12 residues. Germline V gene lookup returns CDR1 SGHAT and CDR2 FQNNGV. CDR3 in DNA: TGTGCCAGCAGCTTAGGTGCCTACGAGCAGTACTTC. Its translation: CASSLGAYEQYF. The complete variable domain, with remaining parts taken from reference TRBV11-2 and TRBJ2-7, reads EAGVAQSPRYKIIEKRQSVAFWCNPISGHATLYWYQQILGQGPKLLIQFQNNGVVDDSQLPKDRFSAERLKGVDSTLKIQPAKLEDSAVYLCASSLGAYEQYFGPGTRLTVT.

The genes are TRBV9 and TRBJ2-1; D possibly matches TRBD1 or TRBD2 (5 bases each). The CDR3 is 13 residues long. V lost 3 bases and J lost 6, with 10 bases in between. CDR1 SGDLS and CDR2 YYNGEE come from the germline V gene. CDR3 residues: CASSGRQGNEQFF. In nucleotides, the CDR3 is TGTGCCAGCAGCGGGAGGCAGGGCAATGAGCAGTTCTTC.

This rearrangement joins TRBV6-1 to TRBJ2-7, with D uncertain. Germline values: CDR1 MNHNS, CDR2 SASEGT. V was cut by 0 bases and J by 5 bases, with 5 bases left in between. The CDR3 covers 12 residues. CDR3 loop: CASSEARNEQYF. The CDR3 nucleotides are TGTGCCAGCAGTGAAGCCCGTAACGAGCAGTACTTC.

The V call is TRBV19, the J call TRBJ1-1; the D gene is possibly TRBD1 (6 bases). CDR1 LNHDA and CDR2 SQIVND come from the germline V gene (reference sequence). The CDR3 is 13 amino acids. Trimming shortened V by 10 bases and J by 1 base, and 13 bases separated the two germline ends. The CDR3 nucleotides are TGTGCCACAAACCGGGACAAGAACACTGAAGCTTTCTTT. Translated, it gives CATNRDKNTEAFF.

This rearrangement joins TRBV13 to TRBJ2-7; the match to TRBD2 covers 7 bases. The CDR3 has 18 residues. Per the germline V gene, CDR1 is PRHDT and CDR2 is FYEKMQ (reference sequence). Trimming at V came to 1 base and at J to 0 bases, leaving 12 bases not matched to a gene. CDR3 loop: CASSLVRGAGRSSYEQYF. In nucleotides, the CDR3 is TGTGCCAGCAGCTTAGTACGGGGAGCGGGACGGAGCTCCTACGAGCAGTACTTC.

In DNA form, the CDR3 reads TGCGCCAGCAGCTTGCTCGGGGATGGCTACACCTTC. Protein: CASSLLGDGYTF. The chain links TRBV5-1 to TRBJ1-2; D unresolved. Germline V gene data show CDR1 as SGHRS and CDR2 as YFSETQ. Trimming cost V 1 base and J 6 bases, with 7 bases left between them. CDR3 size: 12 residues.

The chain couples TRBV2 to TRBJ2-7, with D possibly TRBD2 on 5 matching bases. V lost 11 bases and J 5 bases, leaving 16 bases between the germline ends. This CDR3 has 12 amino acids. Germline V lookup: CDR1 SNHLY, CDR2 FYNNEI. CDR3 sequence: CAGLAGINEQYF. The DNA for the CDR3 is TGTGCCGGCCTGGCCGGGATAAACGAGCAGTACTTC.

The rearrangement joins TRBV11-2 to TRBJ2-5; TRBD2 is a possible D gene (6 bases). The tail of the sequence fits TRBJ2-7 better, so the J call may be wrong. There are 16 residues in the CDR3. Germline V CDR1 and CDR2: SGHAT, FQNNGV. The CDR3 DNA sequence: TGTGCCAGCAGCTTAGTCCAGATTAGCGGTCCCTACGAGCAGTACTTC. It is translated as CASSLVQISGPYEQYF.

This chain uses TRBV9 with TRBJ1-1, with no clear D. From germline, CDR1 is SGDLS and CDR2 YYNGEE. The CDR3 loop spans 13 amino acids. V was shortened by 2 bases and J by 4 bases, with 9 bases between the two germline ends. The CDR3 bases are TGTGCCAGCAGCGTTTCACAGAGCACTGAAGCTTTCTTT. The encoded protein is CASSVSQSTEAFF.

The chain combines TRBV5-1 with TRBJ2-1; TRBD2 agrees at 9 bases. CDR3 length equals 15 residues. V lost 4 bases and J lost 10; bases outside the gene matches: 12. Germline assignment: CDR1 SGHRS and CDR2 YFSETQ. The CDR3 loop is CASSPLAGPTWEQFF. The CDR3 bases are TGCGCCAGCAGCCCCCTAGCGGGGCCCACCTGGGAGCAGTTCTTC.

J is TRBJ2-2 and V is TRBV19; D uncertain. This CDR3 is 12 amino acids long. V lost 6 bases and J 6 bases, leaving 8 bases between the germline ends. Germline-derived CDR1 and CDR2 are LNHDA and SQIVND (reference sequence). CDR3 nucleotide sequence: TGTGCCAGTAGATCAGGCGCCGGGGAGCTGTTTTTT. Translated, it gives CASRSGAGELFF. Using reference TRBV19 and TRBJ2-2 for the parts outside the CDR3, the full variable domain is DGGITQSPKYLFRKEGQNVTLSCEQNLNHDAMYWYRQDPGQGLRLIYYSQIVNDFQKGDIAEGYSVSREKKESFPLTVTSAQKNPTAFYLCASRSGAGELFFGEGSRLTVL.

This clone has only one observation. This sequence joins TRBV15 and TRBJ2-5; D unresolved. CDR3 length: 13 residues. CDR1 is LNHNV, CDR2 YYDKDF, per germline (reference sequence). Trimming took off 0 bases at V and 4 bases at J, with 6 bases between the two ends. The CDR3 DNA reads as TGTGCCACCAGCAGAGAAGGGCCAGAGACCCAGTACTTC. This encodes CATSREGPETQYF.

CDR3 amino acids: CASSLLYRPQETQYF. The CDR3 bases are TGTGCCAGCAGCTTACTCTATAGGCCCCAAGAGACCCAGTACTTC. The chain has TRBV7-2 and TRBJ2-5; D is ambiguous. Per germline, CDR1 SGHTA and CDR2 FQGNSA. Trimming left V 2 bases short and J 1 base short, with 11 bases between. This CDR3 region has 15 residues. The complete variable domain, with remaining parts taken from reference TRBV7-2 and TRBJ2-5, reads GAGVSQSPSNKVTEKGKDVELRCDPISGHTALYWYRQSLGQGLEFLIYFQGNSAPDKSGLPSDRFSAERTGGSVSTLTIQRTQQEDSAVYLCASSLLYRPQETQYFGPGTRLLVL.

The chain links TRBV7-6 to TRBJ2-7, with 9 bases aligning to TRBD1. V was pared by 4 bases and J by 3 bases, with 4 bases of the junction left unmatched. Per the germline V gene, CDR1 is SGHVS and CDR2 is FNYEAQ. This CDR3 is built from 14 residues. The DNA of the CDR3 is TGTGCCAGCAGCTCCGGGACAGGGATCTACGAGCAGTACTTC. Residues: CASSSGTGIYEQYF.

The rearrangement joins TRBV7-6 to TRBJ1-2, with 10 bases that match TRBD1. Trimming removed 5 bases from V and 2 bases from J; junction bases left unmatched: 2. Germline V gene data show CDR1 as SGHVS and CDR2 as FNYEAQ. CDR3 length: 14 residues. The CDR3 region is CASSTGQGNYGYTF. DNA of the CDR3: TGTGCCAGCAGCACGGGACAGGGGAACTATGGCTACACCTTC.

The V and J genes are TRBV4-2 and TRBJ1-2, with D maybe TRBD1 (6 bases). The CDR3 is 13 amino acids. V lost 1 base and J lost 4, with 7 bases in between. Germline loops: CDR1 LGHNA, CDR2 YNFKEQ. The CDR3: CASSQGQVYGYTF. The CDR3 region has the DNA TGTGCCAGCAGCCAAGGACAGGTCTATGGCTACACCTTC.

On this clone itself: The junction departs from germline at one end; a sequencing error may be responsible. In the same sample, other DNA sequences code for this CDR3. The gene calls are TRBV7-8 and TRBJ1-2, with 9 positions matching TRBD1. The length of the CDR3 is 17 residues. Germline lookup yields CDR1 SGHVS and CDR2 FQNEAQ. The CDR3 here is CASSLPPWTGEAYGYTF. The CDR3 bases are TGTGCCAGCAGCTTACCTCCCTGGACAGGGGAGGCCTATGGCTACACCTTT.

This chain joins TRBV4-1 and TRBJ1-5, with D perhaps matching TRBD1 (5 bases). The CDR3 consists of 16 residues. Germline CDR1 reads MGHRA; CDR2 reads YSYEKL. V gave up 4 bases and J gave up 3 bases, with 16 bases separating them. The chain's CDR3 is CASSRSRDGYNQPQHF. CDR3 nucleotides: TGCGCCAGCAGCCGATCCCGGGACGGGTACAATCAGCCCCAGCATTTT.

The chain combines TRBV10-3 with TRBJ2-7; D is uncertain. The germline V gene has CDR1 ENHRY and CDR2 SYGVKD. The CDR3 loop spans 11 amino acids. V lost 3 bases, J lost 4 bases, and 4 bases lay in between. This CDR3 is CAISETYEQYF. CDR3 nucleotide sequence: TGTGCCATCAGTGAAACATACGAGCAGTACTTC.

The V and J genes are TRBV27 and TRBJ2-1; TRBD2 matches 13 bases. The CDR3 loop spans 17 amino acids. Trimming cost V 4 bases and J 8 bases; bases outside gene matches: 11. Germline values: CDR1 MNHEY, CDR2 SMNVEV (reference sequence). CDR3 amino acids: CASSYLTSGGAMHEQFF. The CDR3 nucleotides are TGTGCCAGCAGTTACCTTACTAGCGGGGGGGCGATGCATGAGCAGTTCTTC.

V and J are TRBV19 and TRBJ2-7; TRBD1 aligns across 7 bases. CDR1 LNHDA and CDR2 SQIVND come from the germline V gene (reference sequence). The V and J ends lost 1 base and 2 bases, in that order; junction bases with no gene match: 5. This CDR3 comprises 15 residues. The CDR3 region is CASSIVTGPTYEQYF. CDR3 DNA sequence: TGTGCCAGTAGTATAGTGACAGGGCCGACCTACGAGCAGTACTTC. Full variable domain (rest looked up from reference TRBV19 and TRBJ2-7): DGGITQSPKYLFRKEGQNVTLSCEQNLNHDAMYWYRQDPGQGLRLIYYSQIVNDFQKGDIAEGYSVSREKKESFPLTVTSAQKNPTAFYLCASSIVTGPTYEQYFGPGTRLTVT.

The chain employs TRBV5-4 and TRBJ2-1; TRBD2 agrees at 8 bases. This CDR3 is 15 amino acids long. The ends lost 2 bases at V and 5 bases at J; junction bases unmatched: 6. Germline CDR1 SGHNT, CDR2 YYREEE (reference sequence). CDR3 region: CASSFGRGADNEQFF. CDR3 nucleotides: TGTGCCAGCAGCTTCGGGCGGGGGGCAGACAATGAGCAGTTCTTC.

This clone is deemed medium-sized. This chain uses TRBV28 with TRBJ1-2; the D gene is possibly TRBD1 (6 bases). Trimming left V 2 bases short and J 7 bases short, with 17 bases between. The CDR3 spans 15 residues. Germline CDR1 MDHEN, CDR2 SYDVKM. In DNA form, the CDR3 reads TGTGCCAGCAGTTTAAGGAGAGGGGGTTTAGGTGGCTACACCTTC. It specifies CASSLRRGGLGGYTF.

This chain uses TRBV2 with TRBJ1-1; maybe TRBD1 (6 bases). This CDR3 has 12 amino acids. V lost 7 bases, J lost 7 bases, and 13 bases lay in between. The germline V gene encodes CDR1 SNHLY and CDR2 FYNNEI. CDR3 coding DNA: TGTGCCAGCATTCGGGGGGCGGTTGAAGCTTTCTTT. Its translation is CASIRGAVEAFF.

The CDR3 sequence: CASSIGGGVYNEQFF. CDR3 DNA: TGTGCCAGTAGTATAGGCGGGGGGGTGTACAATGAGCAGTTCTTC. The gene calls are TRBV19 and TRBJ2-1; 9 bases match TRBD2. Germline V gives CDR1 LNHDA, CDR2 SQIVND (reference sequence). J lost 4 bases, V lost 1 base, and 2 bases had no gene match. The CDR3 totals 15 residues.

The CDR3 reads CASSLSVRGNTIYF. For the CDR3, the DNA is TGTGCCAGCAGTTTATCGGTTAGAGGAAACACCATATATTTT. The chain couples TRBV27 to TRBJ1-3; D ambiguous. The CDR3 is 14 residues long. With 0 bases removed from V and 4 bases from J, the gap between germline ends came to 7 bases. The germline CDR1 and CDR2 sequences are MNHEY and SMNVEV (reference sequence).

The V gene is TRBV5-4, the J gene TRBJ2-7, with TRBD2 as a possible D gene (5 bases). V was trimmed by 4 bases and J by 5 bases, leaving 16 bases between them. The V gene's germline CDR1 is SGHNT and CDR2 YYREEE (reference sequence). The CDR3 sequence is 14 residues long. CDR3 amino acids: CASSPREFGDEQYF. The DNA of the CDR3 is TGTGCCAGCAGCCCAAGGGAGTTTGGCGACGAGCAGTACTTC.